This TCR beta chain was sequenced for a study of neurological immune-mediated disorders. Germline V gives CDR1 DFQATT, CDR2 SNEGSKA (reference sequence). V lost 3 bases, J lost 8 bases, and 7 bases lay in between. The CDR3 covers 11 residues. Template-switch 5'RACE cDNA synthesis added a 10-nucleotide unique molecular identifier. TCRdb itself ran the 5' RACE reads through MiXCR, one entry per CDR3 protein. The profile covers about 90,000 distinct CDR3 sequences, with roughly 13% appearing a single time and roughly 5% taken by the ten largest. This clonotype was counted many times. This sample's time point: longitudinal time-point 2. The unsorted libraries were generated from a total of 2 million PBMCs, which had been stored in RNAlater at -80 C.

Sequencing used PBMCs. The source of this sequence is a female donor with HTLV-1-associated myelopathy (HAM/TSP). The chain carries TRBV20-1 and TRBJ1-4; D unclear. The DNA of the CDR3 is TGCAGTGCTAGTCACGGAGAAAAACTGTTTTTT. It specifies CSASHGEKLFF.